One and the same sample provided the 31 T cell receptor beta chains below, sequenced in a study of control samples from healthy donors and cancer patients. TCRdb keeps only in-frame clones here, not all; method: immunoSEQ multiplex PCR. This table holds over 100,000 clones, about 91% found once. Source material: blood. Receptor source: a man aged 40-50 years in good health.

The V call is TRBV20-1, the J call TRBJ1-2, with D unresolved. The CDR3 has 11 amino acids. V gave up 6 bases and J gave up 5 bases, with 10 bases separating them. Germline CDR1 DFQATT, CDR2 SNEGSKA (reference sequence). The CDR3 loop reads CSATRTYGYTF. In DNA form, the CDR3 reads TGCAGTGCCACGAGAACTTATGGCTACACCTTC.

The chain is built from TRBV7-7 and TRBJ1-3; possible D gene TRBD1, 5 bases. CDR3 length equals 16 residues. CDR1 and CDR2 from the germline V gene are SSHAT and FNYEAQ (reference sequence). V was shortened by 7 bases and J by 1 base, with 17 bases between the two germline ends. Written as DNA, the CDR3 is TGTGCCAGCATCTCCATCACAGGCCTATCTGGAAACACCATATATTTT. Translating it yields CASISITGLSGNTIYF.

This clone occurred a few times. The chain uses TRBV29-1 and TRBJ1-2; tentatively, D is TRBD1 (5 bases). V lost 2 bases to trimming and J lost 0 bases, with 10 bases between them. The CDR3 is 14 residues long. Looked up from germline, CDR1 is SQVTM and CDR2 is ANQGSEA. CDR3 protein: CSVERGLANYGYTF. CDR3 coding DNA: TGCAGCGTTGAACGGGGCTTAGCTAACTATGGCTACACCTTC. Full variable domain (remainder filled in from reference TRBV29-1 and TRBJ1-2): SAVISQKPSRDICQRGTSLTIQCQVDSQVTMMFWYRQQPGQSLTLIATANQGSEATYESGFVIDKFPISRPNLTFSTLTVSNMSPEDSSIYLCSVERGLANYGYTFGSGTRLTVV.

The chain uses TRBV18 and TRBJ1-2; possibly TRBD1 for D (5 bases). Trimming cost V 4 bases and J 0 bases, with 18 bases left between them. CDR3 size: 17 residues. Germline values: CDR1 KGHSH, CDR2 LQKENI. This CDR3 is CASSRNTGTDSNYGYTF. As DNA, the CDR3 is TGTGCCAGCTCACGGAATACCGGGACGGATTCTAACTATGGCTACACCTTC.

The chain employs TRBV18 and TRBJ1-1, with 7 bases that match TRBD1. The CDR3 totals 12 residues. The ends lost 5 bases at V and 6 bases at J; junction bases unmatched: 3. From germline, CDR1 is KGHSH and CDR2 LQKENI. The CDR3 here is CASSDDRAEAFF. The CDR3 DNA reads TGTGCCAGCTCAGATGACAGGGCTGAAGCTTTCTTT.

This clone showed up just once. V gene TRBV2 combines with J gene TRBJ2-1, with TRBD1 matching 9 bases. V lost 8 bases and J lost 15; bases outside the gene matches: 14. The CDR3 covers 13 residues. Germline CDR1 is SNHLY and CDR2 is FYNNEI. The CDR3 here is CASDFSMGQGPFF. In DNA form, the CDR3 reads TGTGCCAGCGATTTCTCAATGGGACAGGGACCGTTCTTC.

This clone was observed once. V is TRBV6-1 and J is TRBJ2-7; D gene unclear. Trimming cost V 1 base and J 2 bases, with 15 bases left between them. Germline CDR1 MNHNS, CDR2 SASEGT. This CDR3 contains 16 residues. CDR3 nucleotides: TGTGCCAGCAGTGAAGGTCAGACCATACTCCCCTACGAGCAGTACTTC. Translated, it gives CASSEGQTILPYEQYF.

CDR3: CASSVGGGRTGNTIYF. As DNA, the CDR3 is TGTGCCAGCAGCGTAGGAGGAGGCCGGACTGGAAACACCATATATTTT. The chain is built from TRBV9 and TRBJ1-3, with no clear D. The CDR3 runs to 16 residues. The germline CDR1 and CDR2 sequences are SGDLS and YYNGEE. The ends were cut back, 0 bases at V and 2 bases at J, with 12 bases in the middle.

The genes are TRBV6-5 and TRBJ2-1; 8 positions agree with TRBD1. Germline assignment: CDR1 MNHEY and CDR2 SVGAGI. This CDR3 has 14 amino acids. The J segment lost 4 bases and the V segment lost 6 bases, leaving 5 bases of the junction unmatched. The CDR3, as DNA: TGTGCCAGCAGGACAGGGGTAGAGTACAATGAGCAGTTCTTC. This gives the protein CASRTGVEYNEQFF.

The genes are TRBV5-1 and TRBJ2-1; 8 positions agree with TRBD1. In germline, CDR1 is SGHRS, CDR2 YFSETQ. This CDR3 has 18 amino acids. V was clipped by 1 base and J by 0 bases; unmatched bases: 9. CDR3 DNA sequence: TGCGCCAGCAGCTTGTCAGGGGGCCCTACCTCCTCCTACAATGAGCAGTTCTTC. This encodes CASSLSGGPTSSYNEQFF.

The chain couples TRBV4-3 to TRBJ1-5; D gene ambiguous. With 5 bases removed from V and 7 bases from J, the gap between germline ends came to 15 bases. Germline loops: CDR1 LGHNA, CDR2 YSLEER. The CDR3 totals 14 residues. CDR3 amino acids: CASSSERVGQPQHF. The CDR3, as DNA: TGCGCCAGCAGCTCGGAGCGGGTGGGCCAGCCCCAGCATTTT.

This rearrangement joins TRBV7-3 to TRBJ2-4, with D tentatively TRBD2 (6 bases). CDR1 is SGHTA and CDR2 is FQGTGA in the germline V gene. V lost 3 bases to trimming and J lost 1 base, with 16 bases between them. The CDR3 runs to 17 residues. This chain's CDR3 is CASSLNDGGGAKNIQYF. The CDR3 DNA reads TGTGCCAGCAGCTTGAACGACGGCGGAGGGGCCAAAAACATTCAGTACTTC.

The CDR3 spells CAWDIGHGYTF. CDR3 in DNA: TGTGCCTGGGATATAGGGCATGGCTACACCTTC. The gene calls are TRBV30 and TRBJ1-2; D not resolved. The germline CDR1 and CDR2 sequences are GTSNPN and SVGIG (reference sequence). CDR3 length: 11 residues. Trimming pared 5 bases from V and 6 bases from J, leaving 10 bases between.

The CDR3 is CASSLGGTYNEQFF. CDR3 coding DNA: TGTGCCAGCAGCTTAGGGGGAACCTACAATGAGCAGTTCTTC. The chain employs TRBV11-2 and TRBJ2-1, with unresolved D. This CDR3 region has 14 residues. Germline V gene lookup returns CDR1 SGHAT and CDR2 FQNNGV. The V gene lost 1 base and the J gene lost 2 bases, with 6 bases spanning the gap.

The rearrangement links TRBV27 to TRBJ1-2; D gene ambiguous. V lost 4 bases, J lost 2 bases, and 8 bases lay in between. CDR1 is MNHEY, CDR2 SMNVEV, per germline (reference sequence). The CDR3 spans 13 residues. CDR3 sequence reads: CASSSFPNYGYTF. CDR3 DNA sequence: TGTGCCAGCAGTTCCTTTCCGAACTATGGCTACACCTTC.

The rearrangement uses TRBV6-6 and TRBJ2-2, with 7 bases that match TRBD1. With V trimmed by 6 bases and J by 5 bases, 9 bases remained unmatched. Germline loops: CDR1 MNHNY, CDR2 SVGAGI (reference sequence). This CDR3 region has 15 residues. In DNA form, the CDR3 reads TGTGCCAGCAGGCCGGGACAGACGGGGACCGGGGAGCTGTTTTTT. It is translated as CASRPGQTGTGELFF.

This clone was counted once. The chain couples TRBV11-2 to TRBJ2-7; 11 positions match TRBD1. The CDR3 loop spans 14 amino acids. With V trimmed by 5 bases and J by 3 bases, 3 bases remained unmatched. Germline CDR1 is SGHAT and CDR2 is FQNNGV. CDR3 DNA sequence: TGTGCCAGCAGCCGGGACAGGGGGGGCTACGAGCAGTACTTC. It translates to CASSRDRGGYEQYF.

The chain carries TRBV6-5 and TRBJ1-6, with TRBD1 matching 8 bases. CDR3 length equals 13 residues. The germline V gene encodes CDR1 MNHEY and CDR2 SVGAGI. V lost 9 bases, J lost 9 bases, and 7 bases stayed unmatched. The CDR3 DNA reads TGTGCCAGACTCGGACAGGGTCCTTCACCCCTCCACTTT. It specifies CARLGQGPSPLHF.

This clone was counted between two and nine times. The genes are TRBV28 and TRBJ2-4; possibly TRBD1 or TRBD2 for D (5 bases each). Germline lookup yields CDR1 MDHEN and CDR2 SYDVKM. CDR3 length: 15 amino acids. Trimming took off 5 bases at V and 0 bases at J, with 11 bases between the two ends. The CDR3 reads CASSPPGTAKNIQYF. The CDR3 DNA is TGTGCCAGCAGTCCGCCCGGGACAGCCAAAAACATTCAGTACTTC.

This clone showed up just once. J is TRBJ1-2 and V is TRBV11-3; no definite D call. Germline CDR1 reads SGHNT; CDR2 reads YENEEA. This CDR3 comprises 12 residues. The V gene lost 3 bases and the J gene lost 6 bases, with 8 bases spanning the gap. In DNA form, the CDR3 reads TGTGCCAGCAGCTTGGGGAATAATGGCTACACCTTC. The encoded protein is CASSLGNNGYTF. Supplemented by reference TRBV11-3 and TRBJ1-2, the full variable domain reads EAGVVQSPRYKIIEKKQPVAFWCNPISGHNTLYWYLQNLGQGPELLIRYENEEAVDDSQLPKDRFSAERLKGVDSTLKIQPAELGDSAVYLCASSLGNNGYTFGSGTRLTVV.

The chain couples TRBV19 to TRBJ2-7; D may be TRBD1 or TRBD2 (5 bases each). The ends were cut back, 4 bases at V and 7 bases at J, with 14 bases in the middle. This CDR3 is 13 amino acids long. Germline values: CDR1 LNHDA, CDR2 SQIVND (reference sequence). CDR3 amino acids: CASSTTGRTEQYF. CDR3 sequence (DNA): TGTGCCAGTAGTACCACGGGACGGACAGAGCAGTACTTC.

This clone was observed a few times. The chain combines TRBV6-1 with TRBJ1-1, with D uncertain. Between the trimmed V and J ends, which lost 2 bases and 10 bases, there was a span of 11 bases. CDR1 is MNHNS and CDR2 is SASEGT in the germline V gene. The CDR3 length is 12 residues. The CDR3 region is CASSEYSSPAFF. CDR3 coding DNA: TGTGCCAGCAGTGAATATTCATCGCCAGCTTTCTTT.

The rearrangement joins TRBV5-1 to TRBJ1-2; D unresolved. The CDR3 length is 16 residues. Trimming removed 0 bases at V and 0 bases at J, with 12 bases between. CDR1 and CDR2 (germline): SGHRS, YFSETQ. The CDR3: CASSLDLASTNYGYTF. CDR3 nucleotide sequence: TGCGCCAGCAGCTTGGATTTGGCCAGTACTAACTATGGCTACACCTTC.

Worth noting for this clone: This CDR3 is also generated by other DNA sequences in the sample. The rearrangement links TRBV6-6 to TRBJ1-4, with TRBD1 matching 9 bases. Losses at the gene ends were 4 bases for V and 8 bases for J; bases not matched to a gene: 5. This CDR3 is 14 amino acids long. Germline V CDR1 and CDR2: MNHNY, SVGAGI (reference sequence). CDR3 sequence (DNA): TGTGCCAGCAGTTCAGGGACAGGGAGGGAAAAACTGTTTTTT. This codes for CASSSGTGREKLFF.

The J gene is TRBJ1-3, the V gene TRBV5-1; D unclear. Germline CDR1 and CDR2: SGHRS and YFSETQ. CDR3 length: 14 amino acids. Trimming removed 0 bases at V and 3 bases at J, with 7 bases between. For the CDR3, the DNA is TGCGCCAGCAGCTTGGTAGGGTTTGGAAACACCATATATTTT. Its translation: CASSLVGFGNTIYF.

The chain employs TRBV18 and TRBJ1-6; a weak D match, TRBD1 (6 bases). Trimming shortened V by 0 bases and J by 5 bases, and 11 bases separated the two germline ends. The CDR3 totals 16 residues. Germline CDR1 and CDR2: KGHSH and LQKENI. The CDR3, as DNA: TGTGCCAGCTCACCACCAAAGGGGGGGGATAATTCACCCCTCCACTTT. This gives the protein CASSPPKGGDNSPLHF.

This chain connects TRBV5-6 to TRBJ2-2; D gene unclear. Germline CDR1 is SGHDT and CDR2 is YYEEEE. The CDR3 is made up of 14 amino acids. With 0 bases removed from V and 9 bases from J, the gap between germline ends came to 12 bases. The CDR3 coding sequence is TGTGCCAGCAGCTTGGCCACAGTTACTAGGGAGCTGTTTTTT. Protein: CASSLATVTRELFF.

This chain links TRBV6-5 with TRBJ1-2; no clear D. V lost 4 bases and J 5 bases, leaving 11 bases between the germline ends. Germline values: CDR1 MNHEY, CDR2 SVGAGI. The CDR3 loop spans 13 amino acids. The CDR3 sequence is CASSSPNNYGYTF. For the CDR3, the DNA is TGTGCCAGCAGTTCCCCAAATAATTATGGCTACACCTTC.

A few counts support this clone. The chain links TRBV2 to TRBJ1-5, with 12 bases identical to TRBD1. This CDR3 has 14 amino acids. Germline trimming cut 7 bases from V and 6 bases from J; bases unmatched to any gene: 4. The V gene's germline CDR1 is SNHLY and CDR2 FYNNEI. This CDR3 is CASTGTGGRQPQHF. The DNA for the CDR3 is TGTGCCAGCACCGGGACAGGGGGCCGTCAGCCCCAGCATTTT.

This chain joins TRBV5-1 and TRBJ1-1; D ambiguous. CDR3 size: 14 residues. Trimming cost V 0 bases and J 3 bases, with 9 bases left between them. Looked up from germline, CDR1 is SGHRS and CDR2 is YFSETQ. CDR3 bases: TGCGCCAGCAGCTTGGCATCGGTCTACACTGAAGCTTTCTTT. It translates to CASSLASVYTEAFF.

This clone was seen once. V is TRBV7-9 and J is TRBJ1-2; 7 bases line up with TRBD1. In germline, CDR1 is SEHNR, CDR2 FQNEAQ (reference sequence). V trimming: 0 bases; J trimming: 8 bases; junction bases outside the gene matches: 6. CDR3 length: 14 residues. The CDR3 nucleotides are TGTGCCAGCAGCTTAGCGGACAGGAAGTACGGCTACACCTTC. Translated, it gives CASSLADRKYGYTF. The full variable domain, its missing parts supplied by reference TRBV7-9 and TRBJ1-2, is DTGVSQNPRHKITKRGQNVTFRCDPISEHNRLYWYRQTLGQGPEFLTYFQNEAQLEKSRLLSDRFSAERPKGSFSTLEIQRTEQGDSAMYLCASSLADRKYGYTFGSGTRLTVV.